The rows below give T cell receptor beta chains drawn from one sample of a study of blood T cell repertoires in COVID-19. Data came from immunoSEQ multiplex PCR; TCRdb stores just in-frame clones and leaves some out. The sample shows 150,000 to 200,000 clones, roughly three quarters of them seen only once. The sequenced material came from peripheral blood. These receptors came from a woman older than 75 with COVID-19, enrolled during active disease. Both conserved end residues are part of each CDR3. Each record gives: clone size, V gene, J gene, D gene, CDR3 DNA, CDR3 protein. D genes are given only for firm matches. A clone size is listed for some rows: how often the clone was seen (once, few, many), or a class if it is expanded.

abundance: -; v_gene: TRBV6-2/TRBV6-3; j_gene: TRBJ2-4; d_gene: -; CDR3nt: TGTGCCAGCAGTTACGGGGGGTCTCTAGCCAAAAACATTCAGTACTTC; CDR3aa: CASSYGGSLAKNIQYF
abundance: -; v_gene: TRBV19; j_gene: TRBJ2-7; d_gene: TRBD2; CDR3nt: TGTGCCAGTAGTAAGGCGGGAGGGAACTACGAGCAGTACTTC; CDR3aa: CASSKAGGNYEQYF
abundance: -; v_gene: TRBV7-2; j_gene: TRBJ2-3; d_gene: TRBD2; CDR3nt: TGTGCCAGCAGCTTAGGGGCCGGGGGGGCTTTTGCAGATACGCAGTATTTT; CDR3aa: CASSLGAGGAFADTQYF
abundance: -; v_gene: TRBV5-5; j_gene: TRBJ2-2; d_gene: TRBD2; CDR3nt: TGTGCCAGCAGCTTCCTAGCGGGAGGTGGCACCGGGGAGCTGTTTTTT; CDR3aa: CASSFLAGGGTGELFF
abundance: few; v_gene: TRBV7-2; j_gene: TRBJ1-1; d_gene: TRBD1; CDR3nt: TGTGCCAGCAGCTTATTGCAGGGGGCTGAAGCTTTCTTT; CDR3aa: CASSLLQGAEAFF
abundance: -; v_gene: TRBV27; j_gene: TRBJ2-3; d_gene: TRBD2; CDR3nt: TGTGCCAGCAGTGTTCTAGCGGGAGGTTCAGATACGCAGTATTTT; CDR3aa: CASSVLAGGSDTQYF
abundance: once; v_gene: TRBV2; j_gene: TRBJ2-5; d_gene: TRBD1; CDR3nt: TGTGCCAGGGGGGACAGGGTACGAGAGACCCAGTACTTC; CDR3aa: CARGDRVRETQYF
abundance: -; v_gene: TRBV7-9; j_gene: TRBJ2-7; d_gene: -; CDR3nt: TGTGCCAGCAGCCGGGACTGGCTCGAGCAGTACTTC; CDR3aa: CASSRDWLEQYF
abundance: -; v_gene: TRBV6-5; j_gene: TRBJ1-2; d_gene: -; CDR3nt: TGTGCCAGCAGCCCAGGCACTAACTATGGCTACACCTTC; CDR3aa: CASSPGTNYGYTF
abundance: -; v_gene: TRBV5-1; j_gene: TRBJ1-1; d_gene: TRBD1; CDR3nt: TGCGCCAGCAGCCGGGACAGGGGCCCTATCCAGGACTTT; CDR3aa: CASSRDRGPIQDF
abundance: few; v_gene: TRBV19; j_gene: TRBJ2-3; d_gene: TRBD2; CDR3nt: TGTGCCAGTAGTATGAGACTAGCGGGCACAGATACGCAGTATTTT; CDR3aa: CASSMRLAGTDTQYF